This T cell receptor beta chain emerged from a study of blood T cells in healthy people across ages. Findings and limits, study-wide: Diversity figures derived from one million T cells were judged to underestimate the true value. Compared with aged donors, long-lived donors showed fewer expanded clones, suggesting selection.

This clonotype was counted only a few times. The antigen is undetermined. No fewer than 5 micrograms of total RNA were isolated from every sample. Primed by a sample-barcoded 5' primer and a J-beta primer mix, a second PCR proceeded for roughly 6 to 12 cycles. Each CDR3 protein gets one entry after TCRdb re-called the 5' RACE reads with MiXCR. This table holds about 780,000 distinct CDR3 sequences, 25% to 30% found once. Trimming removed 5 bases from V and 5 bases from J, with 10 bases in between. Germline V CDR1 and CDR2: SQVTM, ANQGSEA. The CDR3 is 11 residues long. The same sample was also used in a study of T cells of mothers and their children. That report notes: Donors were three healthy Caucasian mothers and their six children.

The sequence was obtained from a boy aged 10-17 years in good health. The chain couples TRBV29-1 to TRBJ2-7; D is unresolved. The sample consisted of blood. As DNA, the CDR3 is TGCAGCGTTCGGCTATTCCACGAGCAGTACTTC. Protein sequence: CSVRLFHEQYF.